This T cell receptor (beta chain) came from a study of cytomegalovirus exposure and HLA in healthy donors. For this clone: Its antigen is not identified.

Profiled with immunoSEQ multiplex PCR; TCRdb holds only in-frame clones, not every one. The sample includes 150,000 to 200,000 clones, about 83% of them seen just once. Findings of the study overall: The classifier reportedly diagnosed cytomegalovirus status with high specificity and sensitivity.

While the first cohort had 700 or so subjects, the donors belonged to the separate validation cohort of over a hundred subjects. Sequenced: PBMCs. The sequence came from a woman younger than 35 in good health and CMV-seronegative.

Here the CDR3 DNA reads TGTGCCAAAGGGAAGGAGGGGGGGACGGGAAACACCATATATTTT. It is translated as CAKGKEGGTGNTIYF. The chain recombines TRBV6-1 with TRBJ1-3; the D gene is possibly TRBD1 (6 bases). CDR3 length equals 15 residues. Germline V gives CDR1 MNHNS, CDR2 SASEGT. Trimming removed 10 bases from V and 4 bases from J, with 20 bases in between.